The T cell receptor beta chain described here comes from a study of cytomegalovirus exposure and HLA in healthy donors. Notes on the study in general: The authors later found HLA-associated TCR beta chains more clonally expanded than equally common others. According to a later analysis, most TCR beta chains associated with CMV appeared HLA-restricted. Roughly uniform sequencing depth across donors was assumed, possibly incorrectly.

PCR was performed using 60 Vbeta and 13 Jbeta primers. TCRdb's table, derived via immunoSEQ multiplex PCR, lists solely in-frame clones and lacks some. Of more than 90,000 clones in the sample, roughly 80% were seen once. As for this clone: The antigen remains unidentified.

Germline V gives CDR1 SGHNT, CDR2 YENEEA. The CDR3 is made up of 18 amino acids. V was pared by 1 base and J by 5 bases, with 10 bases of the junction left unmatched. The rearrangement links TRBV11-3 to TRBJ2-5, with 13 bases identical to TRBD2. Sequenced: PBMCs. This receptor was obtained from a man between 40 and 49 years old in good health and CMV-seronegative. This chain's CDR3 is CASSLGRLAGGRRETQYF. In DNA, the CDR3 is TGTGCCAGCAGCTTAGGTCGACTAGCGGGAGGTCGCCGGGAGACCCAGTACTTC.